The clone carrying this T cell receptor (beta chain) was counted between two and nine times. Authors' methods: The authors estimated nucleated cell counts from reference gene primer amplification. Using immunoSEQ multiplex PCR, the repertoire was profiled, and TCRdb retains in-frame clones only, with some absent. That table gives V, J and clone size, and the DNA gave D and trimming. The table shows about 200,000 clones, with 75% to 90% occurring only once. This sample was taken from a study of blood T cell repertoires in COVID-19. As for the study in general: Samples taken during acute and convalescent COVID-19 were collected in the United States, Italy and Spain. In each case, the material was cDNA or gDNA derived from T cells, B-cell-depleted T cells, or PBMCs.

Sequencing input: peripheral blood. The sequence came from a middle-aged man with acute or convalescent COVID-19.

The CDR3 spells CAISEHRDRSYEQYF. Here the CDR3 DNA reads TGTGCCATCAGTGAGCATCGGGACAGATCCTACGAGCAGTACTTC. The V and J genes are TRBV10-3 and TRBJ2-7, with TRBD1 matching 7 bases. The V gene's germline CDR1 is ENHRY and CDR2 SYGVKD. This CDR3 is 15 amino acids long. Trimming took 2 bases from V and 1 from J; bases not matched to a gene: 5.